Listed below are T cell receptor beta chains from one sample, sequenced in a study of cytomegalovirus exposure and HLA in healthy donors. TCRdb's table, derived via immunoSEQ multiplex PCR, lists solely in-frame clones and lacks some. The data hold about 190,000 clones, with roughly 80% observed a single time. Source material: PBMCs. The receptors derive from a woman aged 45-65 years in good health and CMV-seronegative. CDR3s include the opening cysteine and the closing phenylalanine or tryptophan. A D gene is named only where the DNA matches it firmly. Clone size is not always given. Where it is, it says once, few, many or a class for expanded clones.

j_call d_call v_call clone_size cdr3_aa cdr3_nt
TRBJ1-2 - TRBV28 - CASSTRDLYGYTF TGTGCCAGCAGTACCAGGGATCTCTATGGCTACACCTTC
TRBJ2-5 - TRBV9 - CASSVRAEPRETQYF TGTGCCAGCAGCGTCAGGGCCGAACCCCGGGAGACCCAGTACTTC
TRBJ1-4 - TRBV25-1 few CASSAAGGSYEKLFF TGTGCCAGCAGTGCGGCAGGAGGGTCCTACGAAAAACTGTTTTTT
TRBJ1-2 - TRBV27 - CASSLATGDGYTF TGTGCCAGCAGTTTAGCGACTGGCGATGGCTACACCTTC
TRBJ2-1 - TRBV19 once CASSLYEEQFF TGTGCCAGTAGCCTCTATGAAGAGCAGTTCTTC
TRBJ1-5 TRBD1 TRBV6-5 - CASAPGGKNQPQHF TGTGCCAGCGCCCCAGGGGGGAAGAATCAGCCCCAGCATTTT
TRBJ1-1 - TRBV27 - CASSLLGGGGNTEAFF TGTGCCAGCAGTCTCCTCGGTGGCGGGGGGAACACTGAAGCTTTCTTT
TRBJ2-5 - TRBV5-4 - CASSLHGGETQYF TGTGCCAGCAGCTTGCACGGGGGAGAGACCCAGTACTTC
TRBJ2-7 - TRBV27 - CASSSVAGDEQYF TGTGCCAGCAGTTCCGTGGCAGGGGACGAGCAGTACTTC
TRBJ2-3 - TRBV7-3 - CASSLTQGPQYF TGTGCCAGCAGCTTAACGCAGGGCCCGCAGTATTTT
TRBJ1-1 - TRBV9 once CASSVVTMNTEAFF TGTGCCAGCAGCGTAGTGACAATGAACACTGAAGCTTTCTTT
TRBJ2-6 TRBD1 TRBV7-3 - CASSLQGVASGANVLTF TGTGCCAGCAGTTTACAGGGGGTCGCCTCTGGGGCCAACGTCCTGACTTTC
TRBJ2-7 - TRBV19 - CASSMAAADPYEQYF TGTGCCAGTAGCATGGCGGCCGCCGACCCCTACGAGCAGTACTTC
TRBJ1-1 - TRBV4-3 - CASSRSRENTEAFF TGCGCCAGCAGCCGGAGCAGGGAGAACACTGAAGCTTTCTTT
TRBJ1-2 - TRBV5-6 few CASSEQGLYGYTF TGTGCCAGCAGCGAGCAGGGCCTCTATGGCTACACCTTC
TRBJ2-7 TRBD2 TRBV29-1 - CSVESWTSGYEQYF TGCAGCGTTGAAAGTTGGACTAGCGGCTACGAGCAGTACTTC
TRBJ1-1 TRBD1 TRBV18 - CASSPPGTAFEAFF TGTGCCAGCTCACCACCCGGGACAGCGTTTGAAGCTTTCTTT
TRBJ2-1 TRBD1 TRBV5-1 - CASSSGQGSGNEQFF TGCGCCAGCAGCTCAGGACAGGGTTCCGGCAATGAGCAGTTCTTC
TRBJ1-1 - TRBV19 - CASKDGGADTEAFF TGTGCCAGTAAGGATGGCGGGGCGGACACTGAAGCTTTCTTT
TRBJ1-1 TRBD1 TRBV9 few CASSPFGQGEVLSTEAFF TGTGCCAGCAGCCCGTTCGGACAGGGGGAAGTCTTGAGCACTGAAGCTTTCTTT
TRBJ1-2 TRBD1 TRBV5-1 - CASSKGQGDYGYTF TGCGCCAGCAGCAAAGGACAGGGCGACTATGGCTACACCTTC
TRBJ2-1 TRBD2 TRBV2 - CASSGSLAGGRNYNEQFF TGTGCCAGCAGCGGAAGCCTAGCGGGAGGAAGAAACTACAATGAGCAGTTCTTC
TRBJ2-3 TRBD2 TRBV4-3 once CASSQEALAVTDTQYF TGCGCCAGCAGCCAAGAAGCGCTAGCGGTTACAGATACGCAGTATTTT
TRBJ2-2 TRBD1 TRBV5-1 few CASSSGTGNTGELFF TGCGCCAGCAGCTCCGGGACAGGCAACACCGGGGAGCTGTTTTTT
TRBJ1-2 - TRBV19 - CASRQIHGSYTF TGTGCCAGCCGACAGATCCATGGAAGCTACACCTTC
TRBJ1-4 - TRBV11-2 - CASSPGTFATNEKLFF TGTGCCAGCAGCCCCGGGACTTTTGCAACTAATGAAAAACTGTTTTTT
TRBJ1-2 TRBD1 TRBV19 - CASSTLRTDRGRRNSGYTF TGTGCCAGTAGCACTCTACGGACGGACAGGGGGCGGCGAAATTCTGGCTACACCTTC
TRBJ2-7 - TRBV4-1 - CASSQQVLYLSYEQYF TGCGCCAGCAGCCAACAAGTCCTATACCTCTCCTACGAGCAGTACTTC
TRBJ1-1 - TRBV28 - CASSLSQITNTEAFF TGTGCCAGCAGTTTATCTCAGATCACCAACACTGAAGCTTTCTTT
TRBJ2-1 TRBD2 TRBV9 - CASSVGLAGGSYNEQFF TGTGCCAGCAGCGTGGGACTAGCGGGAGGTTCCTACAATGAGCAGTTCTTC
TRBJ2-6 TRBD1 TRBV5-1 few CASSSLTGTSGANVLTF TGCGCCAGCAGCTCCTTGACAGGGACCTCTGGGGCCAACGTCCTGACTTTC
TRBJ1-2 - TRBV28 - CASSPRNYGYTF TGTGCCAGCAGTCCCCGTAACTATGGCTACACCTTC